The next 24 T cell receptor beta chains were all read from a single sample in a study of blood T cell repertoires in COVID-19. Using immunoSEQ multiplex PCR, the repertoire was profiled, and TCRdb retains in-frame clones only, with some absent. The profile covers under 200,000 clones, with about 84% appearing a single time and approximately 12% taken by the ten largest. The sample comprised PBMCs or T cells enriched from blood (not recorded which). These receptors all come from a man over 45 who had recovered from COVID-19.

The CDR3 nucleotides are TGTGCCAGCAGCCACCTGACAGGGGACTATGGCTACACCTTC. Translating it yields CASSHLTGDYGYTF. The chain joins TRBV14 to TRBJ1-2; 8 bases line up with TRBD1. V lost 3 bases to trimming and J lost 3 bases; unmatched junction nucleotides: 3. The CDR3 extends over 14 amino acids. From germline, CDR1 is SGHDN and CDR2 FVKESK. The whole variable domain, filled in from reference TRBV14 and TRBJ1-2, reads EAGVTQFPSHSVIEKGQTVTLRCDPISGHDNLYWYRRVMGKEIKFLLHFVKESKQDESGMPNNRFLAERTGGTYSTLKVQPAELEDSGVYFCASSHLTGDYGYTFGSGTRLTVV.

This clone was recorded a few times. The chain couples TRBV7-2 to TRBJ1-5; D is possibly TRBD1 (5 bases). Between the trimmed V and J ends, which lost 1 base and 9 bases, there was a span of 13 bases. Per germline, CDR1 SGHTA and CDR2 FQGNSA. The CDR3 totals 14 residues. CDR3 region: CASSLGQAGGPQHF. The CDR3 coding sequence is TGTGCCAGCAGCTTAGGCCAGGCCGGGGGGCCCCAGCATTTT.

This clone was detected only a few times. The CDR3 DNA is TGTGCCACCTTCCTCGGGGTTGGGGGCAATCAGCCCCAGCATTTT. Residues: CATFLGVGGNQPQHF. This chain connects TRBV6-5 to TRBJ1-5, with no clear D. Trimming pared 10 bases from V and 2 bases from J, leaving 18 bases between. The germline V gene has CDR1 MNHEY and CDR2 SVGAGI. The CDR3 runs to 15 residues.

On this clone: This CDR3 is also generated by other DNA sequences in the sample. The chain combines TRBV9 with TRBJ1-4; TRBD1 matches at 11 bases. The length of the CDR3 is 14 residues. In germline, CDR1 is SGDLS, CDR2 YYNGEE. V lost 4 bases and J lost 8; bases outside the gene matches: 4. CDR3 DNA: TGTGCCAGCAGCCGGACAGGGGGCGGGGAAAAACTGTTTTTT. It is translated as CASSRTGGGEKLFF.

This clone was counted a few times. The chain uses TRBV7-3 and TRBJ1-2; D possibly corresponds to TRBD1 (6 bases). The germline CDR1 and CDR2 sequences are SGHTA and FQGTGA. V was trimmed by 5 bases and J by 0 bases, leaving 13 bases between them. CDR3 length equals 15 residues. Written as DNA, the CDR3 is TGTGCCAGCAGCCCGATCGGGGGGCCTAACTATGGCTACACCTTC. Translation gives CASSPIGGPNYGYTF.

V usage is TRBV7-9 and J usage is TRBJ2-7; 8 bases are a match to TRBD1. This CDR3 has 15 residues. With 6 bases clipped from V and 4 bases from J, the junction kept 11 bases outside the gene matches. Germline V gene sequence: CDR1 SEHNR, CDR2 FQNEAQ (reference sequence). CDR3 sequence: CASSPTGTGVYEQYF. Here the CDR3 DNA reads TGTGCCAGCAGTCCCACCGGGACAGGTGTTTACGAGCAGTACTTC.

This sequence joins TRBV19 and TRBJ1-1; no definite D call. Germline values: CDR1 LNHDA, CDR2 SQIVND (reference sequence). This CDR3 is built from 18 residues. Trimming left V 1 base short and J 1 base short, with 19 bases between. CDR3 region: CASSIVPQRAMKNTEAFF. CDR3 DNA sequence: TGTGCCAGTAGTATAGTGCCGCAGAGGGCTATGAAGAACACTGAAGCTTTCTTT.

The chain joins TRBV5-1 to TRBJ1-6, with a weak D call TRBD1 (6 bases). This CDR3 is 14 amino acids long. CDR1 SGHRS and CDR2 YFSETQ come from the germline V gene. V lost 4 bases and J lost 7, with 12 bases in between. CDR3 sequence reads: CASSAGQMNSPLHF. The CDR3 DNA follows: TGCGCCAGCAGCGCCGGACAGATGAATTCACCCCTCCACTTT.

J is TRBJ1-6 and V is TRBV19; D call uncertain. The CDR3 totals 13 residues. Germline CDR1 LNHDA, CDR2 SQIVND (reference sequence). V was pared by 8 bases and J by 6 bases, with 11 bases between. CDR3 DNA: TGTGCCAGTGGAACAGTGATTAATTCACCCCTCCACTTT. Amino acid sequence: CASGTVINSPLHF.

The V call is TRBV28, the J call TRBJ1-2; D is perhaps TRBD1 (5 bases). Deletions cut 3 bases from V and 8 bases from J, with 16 bases between. Germline values: CDR1 MDHEN, CDR2 SYDVKM. The CDR3 consists of 14 residues. CDR3 bases: TGTGCCAGCAGTTTTCGAGGCACAGGTCCGGGCTACACCTTC. Translation gives CASSFRGTGPGYTF.

The genes are TRBV29-1 and TRBJ2-5, with TRBD1 matching over 7 bases. V was pared by 0 bases and J by 3 bases, with 10 bases of the junction left unmatched. CDR3 length equals 16 residues. Germline-derived CDR1 and CDR2 are SQVTM and ANQGSEA. CDR3 in amino acids: CSVEDYRGSQKETQYF. CDR3 nucleotides: TGCAGCGTTGAAGACTACAGGGGATCCCAAAAAGAGACCCAGTACTTC.

This chain links TRBV5-5 with TRBJ2-7, with D uncertain. V lost 3 bases, J lost 5 bases, and 9 bases lay in between. This CDR3 comprises 12 residues. Germline loops: CDR1 SGHKS, CDR2 YYEKEE (reference sequence). The CDR3 is CASSSPQNEQYF. DNA of the CDR3: TGTGCCAGCAGCTCACCCCAGAACGAGCAGTACTTC.

This chain uses TRBV5-4 with TRBJ1-1; no definite D call. Germline V gene data show CDR1 as SGHNT and CDR2 as YYREEE (reference sequence). The CDR3 extends over 13 amino acids. The V gene lost 2 bases and the J gene lost 1 base, with 6 bases spanning the gap. The CDR3 loop reads CASSFGGNTEAFF. The CDR3, as DNA: TGTGCCAGCAGCTTTGGAGGGAACACTGAAGCTTTCTTT.

CDR3: CASSQGSGGTSYEQYF. CDR3 DNA sequence: TGTGCCAGCAGCCAAGGTAGCGGGGGAACCTCCTACGAGCAGTACTTC. The genes are TRBV4-2 and TRBJ2-7; TRBD2 matches at 9 bases. CDR1 is LGHNA, CDR2 YNFKEQ, per germline. V lost 1 base and J lost 0; bases outside the gene matches: 4. The CDR3 consists of 16 residues.

This clone has just one count. The V call is TRBV7-8, the J call TRBJ1-1; tentative D call: TRBD1 (5 bases). The CDR3 is 13 amino acids. The germline CDR1 and CDR2 sequences are SGHVS and FQNEAQ. V was shortened by 4 bases and J by 7 bases, with 13 bases between the two germline ends. In DNA form, the CDR3 reads TGTGCCAGCAGCTCCAACCGGGGGGGTGAAGCTTTCTTT. This translates into CASSSNRGGEAFF.

This clone has a single count. V gene TRBV3-1 (or the pseudogene TRBV3-2) combines with J gene TRBJ2-1; 9 bases map to TRBD2. J lost 10 bases, V lost 1 base, and 8 bases had no gene match. The CDR3 contains 15 residues. The V gene's germline CDR1 is LGHDT and CDR2 YNNKEL (reference sequence). CDR3 in amino acids: CASSQARISGGEQFF. CDR3 nucleotides: TGTGCCAGCAGCCAAGCTCGAATTAGCGGGGGCGAGCAGTTCTTC.

V and J are TRBV27 and TRBJ1-2, with D possibly matching TRBD1 (5 bases). Per the germline V gene, CDR1 is MNHEY and CDR2 is SMNVEV (reference sequence). Trimming cost V 5 bases and J 1 base, with 17 bases left between them. The CDR3 length is 16 residues. The CDR3 sequence is CASSDVATVNNYGYTF. Here the CDR3 DNA reads TGTGCCAGCAGTGACGTGGCGACAGTCAATAACTATGGCTACACCTTC.

This chain uses TRBV18 with TRBJ1-3, with TRBD1 matching 8 bases. Looked up from germline, CDR1 is KGHSH and CDR2 is LQKENI. CDR3 length equals 17 residues. The V gene end was trimmed by 3 bases and the J gene end by 0 bases; junction bases not matched to a gene: 7. The DNA of the CDR3 is TGTGCCAGCTCACCCAGACAGGGGAGCAGCTCTGGAAACACCATATATTTT. Protein product: CASSPRQGSSSGNTIYF.

This rearrangement joins TRBV5-1 to TRBJ1-1; no definite D call. V lost 3 bases and J 5 bases, leaving 11 bases between the germline ends. CDR3 length: 13 amino acids. Germline CDR1 reads SGHRS; CDR2 reads YFSETQ. The CDR3 region has the DNA TGCGCCAGCAGCTGGGCAGAAGGAACTGAAGCTTTCTTT. It is translated as CASSWAEGTEAFF.

The rearrangement uses TRBV28 and TRBJ1-2; 8 bases agree with TRBD1. Losses at the gene ends were 11 bases for V and 5 bases for J; bases not matched to a gene: 7. CDR1 is MDHEN, CDR2 SYDVKM, per germline. CDR3 length: 12 residues. The CDR3 here is CAGQTGVYGYTF. DNA of the CDR3: TGTGCCGGCCAGACAGGGGTATATGGCTACACCTTC.

This sequence joins TRBV2 and TRBJ2-2; the match to TRBD1 covers 9 bases. Germline CDR1 reads SNHLY; CDR2 reads FYNNEI. The trim removed 9 bases at V and 4 bases at J, leaving 6 bases unmatched. The CDR3 has 14 residues. The CDR3, as DNA: TGTGCCAGTGAGGGACAGGGACTCACCGGGGAGCTGTTTTTT. It yields the protein CASEGQGLTGELFF.

This chain uses TRBV28 with TRBJ2-7, with 8 bases fitting TRBD2. The CDR3 is made up of 14 amino acids. V lost 4 bases to trimming and J lost 3 bases; unmatched junction nucleotides: 5. The V gene's germline CDR1 is MDHEN and CDR2 SYDVKM. The CDR3: CASSSSGGGYEQYF. CDR3 nucleotide sequence: TGTGCCAGCAGTTCCTCGGGGGGGGGCTACGAGCAGTACTTC.

The J gene is TRBJ2-3, the V gene TRBV19; 9 bases fit TRBD1. The CDR3 consists of 14 residues. The germline V gene has CDR1 LNHDA and CDR2 SQIVND (reference sequence). The junction had 7 bases not matched to a gene; V was cut back by 4 bases and J by 8 bases. The CDR3 bases are TGTGCCAGTAGTACCCGACAGGGGGAGGCTACGCAGTATTTT. It is translated as CASSTRQGEATQYF.

The chain joins TRBV7-9 to TRBJ1-1; D ambiguous. Germline-derived CDR1 and CDR2 are SEHNR and FQNEAQ (reference sequence). The CDR3 sequence is 15 residues long. Trimming stripped 4 bases from V and 0 bases from J, with 12 bases between. The DNA for the CDR3 is TGTGCCAGCAGCTCACCTGCGCCCCTGAACACTGAAGCTTTCTTT. It translates to CASSSPAPLNTEAFF.